This T cell receptor beta chain was retrieved from a study of T cell changes during pregnancy in multiple sclerosis. Using immunoSEQ multiplex PCR, the repertoire was profiled, and TCRdb retains in-frame clones only, with some absent. Of around 63,000 clones in the sample, more than 85% were seen once. Trimming left V 5 bases short and J 0 bases short, with 14 bases between. The CDR3 runs to 16 residues. The sample was peripheral blood, taken in the third trimester of pregnancy. This sequence was found in a female donor in good health, enrolled as a control in a pregnancy study. The chain couples TRBV6-7 to TRBJ2-4; no firm D call. TRBV6-7 is reported as an ORF; its role is uncertain. As DNA, the CDR3 is TGTGCCAGCAGTGACCCTCAGGTGCTAGCCAAAAACATTCAGTACTTC. Residues: CASSDPQVLAKNIQYF.